Following are 3 T cell receptor beta chains from one sample sequenced in a study of PD-1 blockade in classical Hodgkin lymphoma. Assay: immunoSEQ multiplex PCR; the TCRdb copy retains only in-frame clones and omits some. Of 43,000 or so clones listed, more than 70% are singletons. Brentuximab vedotin exposure varied, and every patient relapsed after autologous stem cell transplantation. The sequenced sample was peripheral blood mononuclear cells (PBMCs), obtained at baseline. The receptor source for this set is a human donor with classical Hodgkin lymphoma.

This sequence joins TRBV29-1 and TRBJ1-2; D perhaps matches TRBD1 (5 bases). Germline CDR1 reads SQVTM; CDR2 reads ANQGSEA. The length of the CDR3 is 14 residues. Trimming stripped 1 base from V and 3 bases from J, with 12 bases between. This CDR3 is CSVEAPGLYYGYTF. In DNA, the CDR3 is TGCAGCGTTGAAGCCCCAGGGTTGTACTATGGCTACACCTTC. The whole variable domain, remainder taken from reference TRBV29-1 and TRBJ1-2, is SAVISQKPSRDICQRGTSLTIQCQVDSQVTMMFWYRQQPGQSLTLIATANQGSEATYESGFVIDKFPISRPNLTFSTLTVSNMSPEDSSIYLCSVEAPGLYYGYTFGSGTRLTVV.

Turning to this clone: Its ends do not fully match the called genes, so a read error is possible. V is TRBV7-6 and J is TRBJ2-1, with 11 bases matching TRBD2. The germline CDR1 and CDR2 sequences are SGHVS and FNYEAQ. The CDR3 spans 14 residues. CDR3 region: CASSVAGGPDEQFF. The CDR3 nucleotides are TGTGCCAGCAGCGTAGCGGGGGGGCCGGATGAGCAGTTCTTC.

This chain links TRBV12-5 with TRBJ2-2; D unresolved. Trimming cost V 2 bases and J 3 bases, with 4 bases left between them. This CDR3 has 13 residues. Germline V lookup: CDR1 LGHNT, CDR2 FRNRAP. The chain's CDR3 is CASGLFHTGELFF. Written as DNA, the CDR3 is TGTGCTAGTGGTTTGTTCCACACCGGGGAGCTGTTTTTT.